Following are 4 T cell receptor beta chains from one sample sequenced in a study of T cell responses to AZD1222 COVID-19 vaccine. Here immunoSEQ multiplex PCR was the method, and the copy in TCRdb shows in-frame clones only, minus some. Seen here are about 140,000 clones, roughly 91% observed once, and the top ten hold 5% to 6.5%. The specimen was peripheral blood, collected 28 days after the second AZD1222 dose. These receptors all come from an adult who received the AZD1222 COVID-19 vaccine.

The chain recombines TRBV4-1 with TRBJ1-3; a possible D gene is TRBD1 (5 bases). The V end was cut by 0 bases, the J end by 0 bases, with 9 bases between. Germline V CDR1 and CDR2: MGHRA, YSYEKL. The CDR3 spans 16 residues. CDR3 protein: CASSQDDSRSGNTIYF. CDR3 in DNA: TGCGCCAGCAGCCAAGACGACAGCCGCTCTGGAAACACCATATATTTT.

This chain uses TRBV19 with TRBJ2-7, with TRBD1 matching 9 bases. The V segment lost 4 bases and the J segment 0 bases; nucleotides outside the gene matches: 4. There are 15 residues in the CDR3. Germline lookup yields CDR1 LNHDA and CDR2 SQIVND (reference sequence). The DNA of the CDR3 is TGTGCCAGTAGTAGACAGGGGGGGACCTCCTACGAGCAGTACTTC. This sequence encodes CASSRQGGTSYEQYF.

The genes are TRBV5-6 and TRBJ1-3; D is perhaps TRBD1 (6 bases). The CDR3 runs 15 residues. V dropped 4 bases and J dropped 0 bases, with 11 bases sitting between them. Germline CDR1 SGHDT, CDR2 YYEEEE. The CDR3 protein is CASSQTGASGNTIYF. The DNA of the CDR3 is TGTGCCAGCAGCCAAACGGGGGCCTCTGGAAACACCATATATTTT.

The chain carries TRBV19 and TRBJ1-4; unclear D gene. The CDR3 has 14 amino acids. The ends were cut back, 7 bases at V and 0 bases at J, with 9 bases in the middle. Germline V CDR1 and CDR2: LNHDA, SQIVND (reference sequence). CDR3 protein: CASKGWTTNEKLFF. DNA for the CDR3: TGTGCCAGTAAGGGATGGACAACTAATGAAAAACTGTTTTTT.